What follows is one TCR beta chain and its context. Its antigen is as yet unknown. This record comes from a study of T cells expressing NK-cell markers. Study information: Investigators obtained TCR beta repertoires from sorted CD3+CD56+NKG2C+, CD3+CD56+NKG2C- and CD3+CD56-NKG2C+ T cells. Seven of the eight sequenced donors were HCMV-seropositive; one was seronegative. Study-level points and caveats: Where a handful of donors were concerned, these clonotypes also led the CD3+CD56-NKG2C+ fraction.

TCRdb re-called the 5' RACE reads; one entry per CDR3 protein, DNA not given. This sample's table has 350,000 to 450,000 distinct CDR3 sequences. This CDR3 contains 15 residues. CDR1 and CDR2 from the germline V gene are SGHAT and FQNNGV. The source is a man aged 18 to 69 in good health. The chain has TRBV11-2 and TRBJ1-2. The material sequenced was blood T cells: a sorted CD56 or NKG2C T cell subset, CD4+ or CD8+ T cells, or bulk PBMC T cells (not recorded which). CDR3 in amino acids: CASSLGAVRTNGYTF.